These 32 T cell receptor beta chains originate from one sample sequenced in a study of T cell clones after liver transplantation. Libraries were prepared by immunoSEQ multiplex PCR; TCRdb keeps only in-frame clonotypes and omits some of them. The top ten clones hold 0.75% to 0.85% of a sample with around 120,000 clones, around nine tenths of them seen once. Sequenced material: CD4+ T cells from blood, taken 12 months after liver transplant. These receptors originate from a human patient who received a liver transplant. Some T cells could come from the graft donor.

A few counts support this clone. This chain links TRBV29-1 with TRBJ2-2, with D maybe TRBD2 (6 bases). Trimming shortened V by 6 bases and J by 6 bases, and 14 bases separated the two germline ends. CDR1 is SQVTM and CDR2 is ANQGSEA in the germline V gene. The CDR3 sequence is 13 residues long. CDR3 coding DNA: TGCAGCGTGGTGGACTGGGGGGCCGGGGAGCTGTTTTTT. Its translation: CSVVDWGAGELFF.

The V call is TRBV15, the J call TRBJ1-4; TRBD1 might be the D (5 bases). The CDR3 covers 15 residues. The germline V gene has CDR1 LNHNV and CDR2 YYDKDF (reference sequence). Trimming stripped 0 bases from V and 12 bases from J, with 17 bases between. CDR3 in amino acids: CATSRDQQARGELFF. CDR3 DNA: TGTGCCACCAGCAGAGATCAACAGGCCCGCGGGGAACTGTTTTTT.

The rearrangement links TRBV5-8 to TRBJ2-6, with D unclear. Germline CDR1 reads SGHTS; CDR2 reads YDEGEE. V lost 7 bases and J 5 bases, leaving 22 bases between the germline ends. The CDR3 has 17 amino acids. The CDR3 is CASYYRHPQSRANVLTF. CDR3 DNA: TGTGCCAGCTATTACCGTCATCCACAAAGTCGGGCCAACGTCCTGACTTTC.

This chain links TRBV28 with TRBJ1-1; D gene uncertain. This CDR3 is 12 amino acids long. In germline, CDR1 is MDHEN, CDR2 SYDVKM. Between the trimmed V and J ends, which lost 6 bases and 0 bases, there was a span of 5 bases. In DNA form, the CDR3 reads TGTGCCAGCAGCGAGATGAACACTGAAGCTTTCTTT. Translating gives CASSEMNTEAFF.

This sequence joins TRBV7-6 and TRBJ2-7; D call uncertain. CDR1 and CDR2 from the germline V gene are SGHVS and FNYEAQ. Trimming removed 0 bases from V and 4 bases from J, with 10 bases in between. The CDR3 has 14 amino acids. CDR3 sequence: CASSLAFTSYEQYF. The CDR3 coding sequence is TGTGCCAGCAGCTTAGCTTTCACGTCTTACGAGCAGTACTTC. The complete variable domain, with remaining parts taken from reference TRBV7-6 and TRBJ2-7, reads GAGVSQSPRYKVTKRGQDVALRCDPISGHVSLYWYRQALGQGPEFLTYFNYEAQQDKSGLPNDRFSAERPEGSISTLTIQRTEQRDSAMYRCASSLAFTSYEQYFGPGTRLTVT.

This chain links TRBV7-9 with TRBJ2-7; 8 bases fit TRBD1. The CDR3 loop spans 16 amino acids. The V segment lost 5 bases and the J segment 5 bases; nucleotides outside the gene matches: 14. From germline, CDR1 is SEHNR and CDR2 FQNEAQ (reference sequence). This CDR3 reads CASSPTGAGGFHEQYF. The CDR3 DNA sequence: TGTGCCAGCAGCCCAACCGGGGCAGGGGGCTTTCACGAGCAGTACTTC.

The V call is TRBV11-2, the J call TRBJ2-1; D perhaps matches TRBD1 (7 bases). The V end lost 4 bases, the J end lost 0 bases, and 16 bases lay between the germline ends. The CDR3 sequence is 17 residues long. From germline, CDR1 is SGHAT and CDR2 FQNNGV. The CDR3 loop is CASSSRQGLTSYNEQFF. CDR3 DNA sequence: TGTGCCAGCAGCTCCAGACAGGGACTTACCTCCTACAATGAGCAGTTCTTC.

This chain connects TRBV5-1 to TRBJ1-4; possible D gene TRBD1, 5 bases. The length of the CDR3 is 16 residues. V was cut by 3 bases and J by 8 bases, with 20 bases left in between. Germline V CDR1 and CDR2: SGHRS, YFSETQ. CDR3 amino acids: CASSSQVDGGEEKLFF. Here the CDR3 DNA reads TGCGCCAGCAGCTCCCAGGTTGATGGGGGTGAAGAAAAACTGTTTTTT.

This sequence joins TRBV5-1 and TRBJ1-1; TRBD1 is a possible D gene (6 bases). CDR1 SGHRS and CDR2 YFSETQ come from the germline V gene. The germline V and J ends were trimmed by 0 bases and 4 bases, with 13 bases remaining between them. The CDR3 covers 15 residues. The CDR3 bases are TGCGCCAGCAGCTTGGCAGTGGGGGGCTCCACTGAAGCTTTCTTT. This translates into CASSLAVGGSTEAFF.

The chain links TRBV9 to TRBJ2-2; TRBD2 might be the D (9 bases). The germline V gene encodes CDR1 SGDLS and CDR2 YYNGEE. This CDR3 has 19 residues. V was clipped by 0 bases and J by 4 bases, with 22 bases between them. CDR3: CASSVAAGGGRVRTGELFF. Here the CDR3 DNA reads TGTGCCAGCAGCGTAGCGGCAGGGGGCGGGAGGGTCCGCACCGGGGAGCTGTTTTTT.

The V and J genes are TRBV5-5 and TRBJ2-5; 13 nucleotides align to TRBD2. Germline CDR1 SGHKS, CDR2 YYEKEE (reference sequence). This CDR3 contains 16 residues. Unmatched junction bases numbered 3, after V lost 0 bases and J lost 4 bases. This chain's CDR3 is CASSLGLAGGGETQYF. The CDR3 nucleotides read TGTGCCAGCAGCTTGGGACTAGCGGGAGGTGGAGAGACCCAGTACTTC.

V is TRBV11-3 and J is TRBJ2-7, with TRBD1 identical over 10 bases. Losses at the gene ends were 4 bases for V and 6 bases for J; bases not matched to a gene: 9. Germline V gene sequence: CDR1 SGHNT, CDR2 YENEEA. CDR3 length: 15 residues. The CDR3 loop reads CASSSRTGGDGEQYF. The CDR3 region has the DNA TGTGCCAGCAGCTCGAGGACAGGGGGAGATGGCGAGCAGTACTTC.

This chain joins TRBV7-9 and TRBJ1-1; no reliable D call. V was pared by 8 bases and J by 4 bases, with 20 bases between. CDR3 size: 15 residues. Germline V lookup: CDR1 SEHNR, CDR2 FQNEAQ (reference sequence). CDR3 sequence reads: CASLPGMGGGTEAFF. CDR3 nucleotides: TGTGCCAGCCTTCCGGGCATGGGCGGCGGCACTGAAGCTTTCTTT.

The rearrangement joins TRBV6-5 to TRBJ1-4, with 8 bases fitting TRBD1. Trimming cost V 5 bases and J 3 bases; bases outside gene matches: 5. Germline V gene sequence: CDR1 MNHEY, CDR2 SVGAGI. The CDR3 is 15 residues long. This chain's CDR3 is CASSPQGAANEKLFF. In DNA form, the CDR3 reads TGTGCCAGCAGTCCCCAGGGGGCAGCTAATGAAAAACTGTTTTTT.

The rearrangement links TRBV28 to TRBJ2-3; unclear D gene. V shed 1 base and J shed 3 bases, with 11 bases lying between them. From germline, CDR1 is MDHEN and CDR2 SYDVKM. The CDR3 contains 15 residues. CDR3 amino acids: CASSLSRVGTDTQYF. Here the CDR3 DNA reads TGTGCCAGCAGTTTATCCCGAGTGGGAACAGATACGCAGTATTTT.

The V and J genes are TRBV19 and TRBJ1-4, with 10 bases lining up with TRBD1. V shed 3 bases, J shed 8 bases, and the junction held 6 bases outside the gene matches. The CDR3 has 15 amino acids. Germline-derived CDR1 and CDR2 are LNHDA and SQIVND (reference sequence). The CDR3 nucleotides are TGTGCCAGTAGTATCGGGGACAGGGGACGCGAAAAACTGTTTTTT. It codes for CASSIGDRGREKLFF.

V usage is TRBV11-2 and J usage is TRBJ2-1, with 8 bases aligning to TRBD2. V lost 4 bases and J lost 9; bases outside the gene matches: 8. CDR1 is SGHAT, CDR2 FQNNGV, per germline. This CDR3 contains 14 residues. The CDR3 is CASSSAGTRSEQFF. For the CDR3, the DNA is TGTGCCAGCAGCTCAGCCGGGACTAGAAGTGAGCAGTTCTTC.

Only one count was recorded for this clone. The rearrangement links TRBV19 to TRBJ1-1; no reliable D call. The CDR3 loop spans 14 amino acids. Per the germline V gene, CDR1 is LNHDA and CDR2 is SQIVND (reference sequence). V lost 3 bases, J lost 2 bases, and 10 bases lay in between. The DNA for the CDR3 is TGTGCCAGTAGTATCGACACCAAAAACACTGAAGCTTTCTTT. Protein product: CASSIDTKNTEAFF. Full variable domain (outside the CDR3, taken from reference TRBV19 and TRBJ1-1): DGGITQSPKYLFRKEGQNVTLSCEQNLNHDAMYWYRQDPGQGLRLIYYSQIVNDFQKGDIAEGYSVSREKKESFPLTVTSAQKNPTAFYLCASSIDTKNTEAFFGQGTRLTVV.

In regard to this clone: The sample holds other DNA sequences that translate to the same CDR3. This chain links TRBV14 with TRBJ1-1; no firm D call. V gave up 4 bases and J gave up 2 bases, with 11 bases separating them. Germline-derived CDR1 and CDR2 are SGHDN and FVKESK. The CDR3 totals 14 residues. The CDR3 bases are TGTGCCAGCAGCCCCGAGACTCCTAACACTGAAGCTTTCTTT. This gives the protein CASSPETPNTEAFF.

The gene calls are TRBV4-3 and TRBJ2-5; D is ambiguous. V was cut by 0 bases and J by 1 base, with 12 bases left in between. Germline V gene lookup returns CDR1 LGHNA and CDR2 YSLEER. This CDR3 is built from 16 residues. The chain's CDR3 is CASSQDLLTLQETQYF. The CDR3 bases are TGCGCCAGCAGCCAAGATCTGTTGACACTCCAAGAGACCCAGTACTTC.

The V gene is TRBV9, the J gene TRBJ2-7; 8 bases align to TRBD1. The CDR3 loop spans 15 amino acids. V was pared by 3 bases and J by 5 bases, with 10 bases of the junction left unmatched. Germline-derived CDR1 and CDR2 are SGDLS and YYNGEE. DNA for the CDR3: TGTGCCAGCAGCGAGGGGACAGGCCCGACGGACGAGCAGTACTTC. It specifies CASSEGTGPTDEQYF.

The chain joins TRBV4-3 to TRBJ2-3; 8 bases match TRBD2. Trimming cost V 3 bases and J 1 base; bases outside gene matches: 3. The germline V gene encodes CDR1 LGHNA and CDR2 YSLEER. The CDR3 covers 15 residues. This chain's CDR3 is CASSQGLVGTDTQYF. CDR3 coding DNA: TGCGCCAGCAGCCAGGGACTAGTTGGCACAGATACGCAGTATTTT.

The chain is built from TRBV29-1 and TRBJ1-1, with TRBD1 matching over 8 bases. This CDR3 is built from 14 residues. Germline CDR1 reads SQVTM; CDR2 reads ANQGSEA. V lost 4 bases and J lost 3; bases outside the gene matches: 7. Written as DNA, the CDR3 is TGCAGCGTTGCCGCCAGGGGGCCAGACACTGAAGCTTTCTTT. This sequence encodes CSVAARGPDTEAFF.

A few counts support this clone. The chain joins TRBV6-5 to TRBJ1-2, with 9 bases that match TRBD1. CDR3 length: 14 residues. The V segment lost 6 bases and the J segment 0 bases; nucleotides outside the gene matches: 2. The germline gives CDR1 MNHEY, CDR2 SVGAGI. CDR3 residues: CASSGQGPNYGYTF. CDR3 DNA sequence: TGTGCCAGCAGCGGACAGGGGCCTAACTATGGCTACACCTTC.

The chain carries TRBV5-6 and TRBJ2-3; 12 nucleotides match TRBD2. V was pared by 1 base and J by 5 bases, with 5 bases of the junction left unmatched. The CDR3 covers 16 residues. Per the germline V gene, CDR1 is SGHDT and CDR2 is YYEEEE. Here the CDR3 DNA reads TGTGCCAGCAGCTTGCCTAGCGGGAGGGCGGTAGATACGCAGTATTTT. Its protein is CASSLPSGRAVDTQYF.

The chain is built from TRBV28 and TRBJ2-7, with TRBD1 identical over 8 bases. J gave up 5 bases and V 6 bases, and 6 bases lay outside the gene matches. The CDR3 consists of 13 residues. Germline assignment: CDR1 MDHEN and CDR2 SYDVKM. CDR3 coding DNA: TGTGCCAGCAGACAAGGACAGGGTAACGAGCAGTACTTC. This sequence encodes CASRQGQGNEQYF.

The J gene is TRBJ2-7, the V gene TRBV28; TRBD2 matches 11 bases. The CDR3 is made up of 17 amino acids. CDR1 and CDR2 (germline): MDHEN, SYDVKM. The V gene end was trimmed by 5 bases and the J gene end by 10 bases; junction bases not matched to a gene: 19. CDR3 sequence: CASSPRRLLAGESGQYF. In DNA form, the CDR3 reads TGTGCCAGCAGTCCCCGAAGACTACTAGCGGGAGAATCAGGCCAGTACTTC.

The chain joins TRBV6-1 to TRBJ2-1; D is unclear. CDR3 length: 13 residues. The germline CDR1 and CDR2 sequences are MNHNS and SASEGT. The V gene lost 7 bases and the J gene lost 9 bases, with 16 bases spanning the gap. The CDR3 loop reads CASTARVALEQFF. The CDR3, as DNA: TGTGCCAGCACTGCCCGAGTCGCCCTTGAGCAGTTCTTC.

DNA for the CDR3: TGTGCCAGCAGGCGTACAGGGGCTGAAGCTTTCTTT. Protein: CASRRTGAEAFF. The chain combines TRBV6-5 with TRBJ1-1, with 7 nucleotides matching TRBD1. With 6 bases clipped from V and 6 bases from J, the junction kept 4 bases outside the gene matches. Germline values: CDR1 MNHEY, CDR2 SVGAGI. The CDR3 loop spans 12 amino acids.

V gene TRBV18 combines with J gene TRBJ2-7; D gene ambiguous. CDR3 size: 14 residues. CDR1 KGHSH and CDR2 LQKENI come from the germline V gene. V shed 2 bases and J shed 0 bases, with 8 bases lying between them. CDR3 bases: TGTGCCAGCTCACCAGGTCCCAGCTCCTACGAGCAGTACTTC. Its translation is CASSPGPSSYEQYF. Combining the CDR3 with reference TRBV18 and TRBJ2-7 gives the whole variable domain NAGVMQNPRHLVRRRGQEARLRCSPMKGHSHVYWYRQLPEEGLKFMVYLQKENIIDESGMPKERFSAEFPKEGPSILRIQQVVRGDSAAYFCASSPGPSSYEQYFGPGTRLTVT.

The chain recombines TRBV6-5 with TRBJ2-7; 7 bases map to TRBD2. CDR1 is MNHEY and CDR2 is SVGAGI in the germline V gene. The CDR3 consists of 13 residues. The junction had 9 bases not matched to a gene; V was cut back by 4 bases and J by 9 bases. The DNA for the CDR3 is TGTGCCAGCAGTTCGGGACTACAGTCCGGGCAGTACTTC. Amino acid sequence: CASSSGLQSGQYF.

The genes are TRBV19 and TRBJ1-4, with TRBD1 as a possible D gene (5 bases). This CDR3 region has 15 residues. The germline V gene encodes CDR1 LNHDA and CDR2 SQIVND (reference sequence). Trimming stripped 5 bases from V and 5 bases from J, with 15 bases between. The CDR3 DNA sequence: TGTGCCAGTAGTGGATGGGACCCACAGAATGAAAAACTGTTTTTT. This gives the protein CASSGWDPQNEKLFF.